The TCR beta chain under discussion was sequenced for a study of cytotoxic CD8 clonotypes in ibrutinib-treated CLL. About the research overall: After treatment lasting a median 12 months, range 6 to 36, response samples were collected.

This clone was found once. No antigen is known for it. V lost 6 bases and J lost 4, with 12 bases in between. CDR1 and CDR2 from the germline V gene are SNHLY and FYNNEI. This CDR3 region has 13 residues. General study findings and limits: Pretreatment clonality was elevated relative to age-matched healthy donors and paralleled circulating CD8+ T-cell counts. Clonality climbed at ibrutinib response, then dropped toward baseline at progression. Among the clonotypes, public ones were uncommon and contracted or held stable on treatment.

Sequencing used immunoSEQ multiplex PCR; TCRdb keeps in-frame clones, though not all of them. The sample contains around 70,000 clones, about nine tenths of which appear only once. Sequencing used PBMCs, obtained after 12 months of ibrutinib treatment. The sequence came from a human donor with chronic lymphocytic leukemia. J is TRBJ1-2 and V is TRBV2, with D unclear. CDR3 in amino acids: CASSETDTYGYTF. The DNA for the CDR3 is TGTGCCAGCAGCGAAACAGATACCTATGGCTACACCTTC.